This T cell receptor (beta chain) was captured in a study of T cells in Graves' hyperthyroidism and ophthalmopathy. Study observations and caveats: Ophthalmopathy was distinguished from stable hyperthyroidism by 13 V-J signatures. Most expanded thyroid clonotypes above 0.001 recurred in blood.

This clonotype has just a few counts. The antigen remains undetermined. Amplified TCR beta CDR3 regions came from RNA transcripts. HTBI primers were employed in a first-round RT-PCR of the TCR CDR3. TCRdb reanalysed the multiplex PCR reads using MiXCR and keeps one entry per CDR3 protein. Among hundreds of thousands of distinct CDR3 sequences listed, roughly 19% were seen once. Those patients with uncontrolled infection, other autoimmune disease, pregnancy or lactation were excluded. The CDR3 covers 14 residues. Germline lookup yields CDR1 SGHNT and CDR2 YYREEE (reference sequence). The V end was cut by 2 bases, the J end by 1 base, with 6 bases between.

The source material was blood. This chain uses TRBV5-4 with TRBJ2-2, with D uncertain. This TCR came from a man between 50 and 59 years old with Graves' ophthalmopathy. CDR3 in DNA: TGTGCCAGCAGCTTTAACAGGAACACCGGGGAGCTGTTTTTT. Its translation: CASSFNRNTGELFF.